This T cell receptor (beta chain) was obtained from a study of T cell responses to AZD1222 COVID-19 vaccine. Overall study findings and caveats: Nearly half of spike-specific TCRs reportedly go after variant regions that carry no mutations. Mapped onto spike, vaccine-associated CD4 TCRs spanned it and were dominant at 160-218 and 743-854. Seropositive AZD1222 recipients at baseline numbered only 6 or 7.

Profiled with immunoSEQ multiplex PCR; TCRdb holds only in-frame clones, not every one. Of 180,000 or so clones listed, 85% to 95% are singletons. Details on this clone: What it binds is unknown.

The sequence came from an adult who received the MenACWY meningococcal vaccine as a control. Sequenced here: peripheral blood, sampled 28 days after the second dose of the MenACWY control vaccine.

CDR3 amino acids: CASSAGQGNSPLHF. The CDR3 region has the DNA TGTGCCAGCAGCGCGGGACAGGGGAATTCACCCCTCCACTTT. The chain joins TRBV3-1 (or the pseudogene TRBV3-2) to TRBJ1-6; 10 nucleotides line up with TRBD1. The CDR3 has 14 residues. Germline V gives CDR1 LGHDT, CDR2 YNNKEL (reference sequence). V gave up 5 bases and J gave up 7 bases; unmatched junction bases: 2.